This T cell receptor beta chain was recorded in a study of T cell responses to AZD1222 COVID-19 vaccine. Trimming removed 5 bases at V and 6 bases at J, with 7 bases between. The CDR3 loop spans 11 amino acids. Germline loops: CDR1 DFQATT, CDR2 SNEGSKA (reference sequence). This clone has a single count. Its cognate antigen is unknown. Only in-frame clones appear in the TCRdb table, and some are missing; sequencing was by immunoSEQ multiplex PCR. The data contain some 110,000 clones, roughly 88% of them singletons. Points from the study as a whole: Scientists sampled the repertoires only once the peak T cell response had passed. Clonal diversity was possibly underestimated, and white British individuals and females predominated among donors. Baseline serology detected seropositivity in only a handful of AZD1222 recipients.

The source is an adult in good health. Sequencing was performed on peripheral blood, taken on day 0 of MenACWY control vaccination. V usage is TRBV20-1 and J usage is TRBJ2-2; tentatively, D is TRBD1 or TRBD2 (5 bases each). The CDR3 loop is CSAGTAGELFF. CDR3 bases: TGCAGTGCTGGGACGGCCGGGGAGCTGTTTTTT.